The 28 T cell receptor beta chains reported below all come from one sample, sequenced in a study of T-cell memory formation after mild COVID-19. In TCRdb, the 5' RACE reads were re-called with MiXCR into one record per CDR3 protein. In the table there are approximately 260,000 distinct CDR3 sequences, under 20% of which are singletons. The sequenced sample was PBMCs or a T cell subset sorted from them (not recorded which). The source of these receptors is a man between 18 and 29 years old who had mild COVID-19 (a few samples of this study predate the infection). Cell type and time point are not known.

J is TRBJ2-3 and V is TRBV11-1, with D perhaps matching TRBD2 (5 bases). V lost 7 bases, J lost 1 base, and 9 bases lay in between. Germline V CDR1 and CDR2: SGHAT, FQDESV (reference sequence). CDR3 length: 13 residues. Here the CDR3 reads CASTLGGTDTQYF. CDR3 in DNA: TGTGCCAGCACACTCGGGGGCACAGATACGCAGTATTTT.

This sequence joins TRBV29-1 and TRBJ2-3; 11 bases are a match to TRBD1. Germline trimming cut 7 bases from V and 6 bases from J; bases unmatched to any gene: 6. CDR3 length: 13 residues. The V gene's germline CDR1 is SQVTM and CDR2 ANQGSEA. The CDR3 nucleotides read TGCAGCGCCGGGACAGGGGGTCCTGATACGCAGTATTTT. It is translated as CSAGTGGPDTQYF.

This clonotype was counted only a few times. The chain joins TRBV7-9 to TRBJ2-7, with TRBD1 matching 8 bases. Unmatched junction bases numbered 4, after V lost 4 bases and J lost 5 bases. The CDR3 loop spans 13 amino acids. Per the germline V gene, CDR1 is SEHNR and CDR2 is FQNEAQ (reference sequence). In nucleotides, the CDR3 is TGTGCCAGCAGCTCAGACAGGGGCCACGAGCAGTACGTC. Its protein is CASSSDRGHEQYV.

This clonotype was counted only a few times. The gene calls are TRBV18 and TRBJ1-1; a weak D match, TRBD1 (5 bases). The germline CDR1 and CDR2 sequences are KGHSH and LQKENI. V was cut by 4 bases and J by 3 bases, with 15 bases left in between. CDR3 length equals 15 residues. CDR3 nucleotide sequence: TGTGCCAGCTCACGGGGACCATCTAGGGACACTGAAGCTTTCTTT. It codes for CASSRGPSRDTEAFF.

DNA of the CDR3: TGTGCCAGCAGCTCATTTGGGATAACTCTGGGGAATGGCTACACCTTC. Protein sequence: CASSSFGITLGNGYTF. This chain uses TRBV7-9 with TRBJ1-2, with D unresolved. V was shortened by 4 bases and J by 6 bases, with 21 bases between the two germline ends. The CDR3 runs 16 residues. The germline gives CDR1 SEHNR, CDR2 FQNEAQ (reference sequence).

The gene calls are TRBV10-1 and TRBJ2-1, with 10 bases matching TRBD2. V was pared by 5 bases and J by 7 bases, with 8 bases of the junction left unmatched. Germline V gives CDR1 WNHNN, CDR2 SYGVQD (reference sequence). The CDR3 has 15 amino acids. The CDR3 reads CASSSSTSGANEQFF. CDR3 DNA: TGCGCCAGCAGTTCGAGTACTAGCGGGGCAAATGAGCAGTTCTTC.

The V call is TRBV6-9, the J call TRBJ1-5; tentative D call: TRBD1 (5 bases). The V and J ends lost 6 bases and 0 bases respectively, with 15 bases between them. The CDR3 consists of 16 residues. Germline CDR1 and CDR2: MNHGY and SVAAGI. The CDR3 region is CASSLGRGYSNQPQHF. DNA for the CDR3: TGTGCCAGCAGCCTCGGGCGGGGGTATAGCAATCAGCCCCAGCATTTT.

Only a few counts were recorded for this clonotype. The chain links TRBV7-8 to TRBJ1-4, with D unclear. This CDR3 region has 15 residues. V lost 2 bases and J 7 bases, leaving 14 bases between the germline ends. CDR1 and CDR2 from the germline V gene are SGHVS and FQNEAQ. The CDR3 DNA sequence: TGTGCCAGCAGCTTATTGTCCGAACGAGGTGAAAAACTGTTTTTT. The encoded protein is CASSLLSERGEKLFF.

This clonotype was seen repeatedly, ten times or more. This chain connects TRBV20-1 to TRBJ2-1, with 9 bases lining up with TRBD1. Germline CDR1 DFQATT, CDR2 SNEGSKA (reference sequence). V gave up 1 base and J gave up 4 bases; unmatched junction bases: 8. The CDR3 is made up of 16 amino acids. CDR3 in amino acids: CSARVSTGGSYNEQFF. Written as DNA, the CDR3 is TGCAGTGCTAGAGTCTCGACAGGGGGATCATACAATGAGCAGTTCTTC.

This clonotype has just a few counts. The chain recombines TRBV6-5 with TRBJ1-6; 11 nucleotides agree with TRBD1. The CDR3 contains 16 residues. The germline gives CDR1 MNHEY, CDR2 SVGAGI. V trimming: 2 bases; J trimming: 9 bases; junction bases outside the gene matches: 6. The CDR3 here is CASSYRTGTGGSPLHF. The CDR3 DNA reads TGTGCCAGCAGTTACCGAACCGGGACAGGGGGTTCACCCCTCCACTTT.

There are a few counts of this clonotype. This chain links TRBV15 with TRBJ1-5; D may be TRBD1 (5 bases). Trimming stripped 1 base from V and 4 bases from J, with 17 bases between. Per germline, CDR1 LNHNV and CDR2 YYDKDF (reference sequence). The CDR3 contains 17 residues. The chain's CDR3 is CATSRVGAGPLNQPQHF. The CDR3 DNA sequence: TGTGCCACCAGCAGAGTTGGGGCGGGGCCCCTTAATCAGCCCCAGCATTTT.

Ten or more counts support this clonotype. The CDR3 DNA reads TGCGCCAGCAGCTCGTCCGGGACAGGGGAGAATACGCAGTATTTT. It encodes CASSSSGTGENTQYF. This sequence joins TRBV5-1 and TRBJ2-3, with 10 bases fitting TRBD1. The CDR3 is 15 amino acids. V was pared by 3 bases and J by 7 bases, with 8 bases of the junction left unmatched. Germline CDR1 reads SGHRS; CDR2 reads YFSETQ.

V gene TRBV5-1 combines with J gene TRBJ1-2; D might be TRBD1 (6 bases). Germline V gene sequence: CDR1 SGHRS, CDR2 YFSETQ. CDR3 length equals 14 residues. Between the trimmed V and J ends, which lost 4 bases and 4 bases, there was a span of 14 bases. The CDR3 DNA reads TGCGCCAGCAGCCCTCCGGGGGCCGGCTATGGCTACACCTTC. Protein product: CASSPPGAGYGYTF. The variable domain in full, with the rest retrieved from reference TRBV5-1 and TRBJ1-2, is KAGVTQTPRYLIKTRGQQVTLSCSPISGHRSVSWYQQTPGQGLQFLFEYFSETQRNKGNFPGRFSGRQFSNSRSEMNVSTLELGDSALYLCASSPPGAGYGYTFGSGTRLTVV.

The chain is built from TRBV7-3 and TRBJ2-6; D call uncertain. This CDR3 comprises 14 residues. Per the germline V gene, CDR1 is SGHTA and CDR2 is FQGTGA. V was trimmed by 2 bases and J by 2 bases, leaving 4 bases between them. The CDR3 protein is CASSLSPGANVLTF. CDR3 coding DNA: TGTGCCAGCAGCTTATCTCCTGGGGCCAACGTCCTGACTTTC.

The V and J genes are TRBV7-2 and TRBJ2-5; D is unresolved. Germline V gene sequence: CDR1 SGHTA, CDR2 FQGNSA. V was pared by 5 bases and J by 7 bases, with 14 bases between. This CDR3 region has 13 residues. CDR3 coding DNA: TGTGCCAGCAGCCTAACCCTCGTGGGGACCCAGTACTTC. Amino acid sequence: CASSLTLVGTQYF.

The V call is TRBV4-2, the J call TRBJ2-3, with D hard to call. Trimming cost V 0 bases and J 0 bases, with 13 bases left between them. Germline loops: CDR1 LGHNA, CDR2 YNFKEQ. CDR3 length: 17 amino acids. The DNA for the CDR3 is TGTGCCAGCAGCCAAGAGGAACTTGTCTCTAGCACAGATACGCAGTATTTT. It codes for CASSQEELVSSTDTQYF.

The chain recombines TRBV5-6 with TRBJ1-2, with D unclear. The germline V gene encodes CDR1 SGHDT and CDR2 YYEEEE. Trimming shortened V by 4 bases and J by 4 bases, and 14 bases separated the two germline ends. This CDR3 region has 14 residues. Written as DNA, the CDR3 is TGTGCCAGCAGCCTCCCTGGTTTTGTCTATGGCTACACCTTC. Translation: CASSLPGFVYGYTF.

This chain links TRBV7-2 with TRBJ1-5, with D perhaps TRBD1 (6 bases). The CDR3 runs to 13 residues. Trimming cost V 11 bases and J 0 bases, with 11 bases left between them. The germline gives CDR1 SGHTA, CDR2 FQGNSA. The DNA of the CDR3 is TGTGCCGTCGGGGGGCTTAGCAATCAGCCCCAGCATTTT. Its protein is CAVGGLSNQPQHF.

This clonotype was recorded a few times. The chain links TRBV7-9 to TRBJ1-1, with D unresolved. CDR3 size: 13 residues. Germline V gives CDR1 SEHNR, CDR2 FQNEAQ (reference sequence). Trimming removed 7 bases from V and 0 bases from J, with 9 bases in between. CDR3 in amino acids: CASKRPLNTEAFF. The DNA of the CDR3 is TGTGCCAGCAAGCGACCGTTGAACACTGAAGCTTTCTTT.

V and J are TRBV5-1 and TRBJ1-3; D call uncertain. The CDR3 loop spans 14 amino acids. Trimming left V 0 bases short and J 2 bases short, with 6 bases between. Germline V CDR1 and CDR2: SGHRS, YFSETQ. CDR3 amino acids: CASSLGQPGNTIYF. CDR3 nucleotides: TGCGCCAGCAGCTTGGGACAACCTGGAAACACCATATATTTT.

This clonotype came up a few times. This chain links TRBV7-2 with TRBJ2-3; 13 bases are shared with TRBD2. Germline CDR1 SGHTA, CDR2 FQGNSA. V lost 5 bases to trimming and J lost 0 bases; unmatched junction nucleotides: 5. The CDR3 contains 17 residues. CDR3 in amino acids: CASSPRGLAGSTDTQYF. The CDR3 nucleotides are TGTGCCAGCAGCCCGCGGGGACTAGCGGGGAGCACAGATACGCAGTATTTT.

There are many counts of this clonotype. This chain links TRBV5-1 with TRBJ2-1; D possibly corresponds to TRBD1 (5 bases). Germline V CDR1 and CDR2: SGHRS, YFSETQ. The ends were cut back, 2 bases at V and 6 bases at J, with 21 bases in the middle. The CDR3 extends over 17 amino acids. The CDR3 protein is CASSFALDIRASNEQFF. As DNA, the CDR3 is TGCGCCAGCAGCTTCGCCTTGGACATTAGAGCTAGCAATGAGCAGTTCTTC.

This clonotype was counted a few times. This rearrangement joins TRBV11-2 to TRBJ1-1; D perhaps matches TRBD1 (5 bases). The CDR3 is 12 residues long. CDR1 and CDR2 from the germline V gene are SGHAT and FQNNGV. Trimming stripped 5 bases from V and 4 bases from J, with 8 bases between. The CDR3 DNA is TGTGCCAGCAGCCCAGGGATCACTGAAGCTTTCTTT. It specifies CASSPGITEAFF.

This chain joins TRBV7-2 and TRBJ2-7; D might be TRBD2 (6 bases). This CDR3 is built from 15 residues. CDR1 and CDR2 (germline): SGHTA, FQGNSA. Trimming took 4 bases from V and 0 from J, leaving 13 bases between them. The CDR3 DNA reads as TGTGCCAGCAGCTCGGCGGGGTTAAACTCCTACGAGCAGTACTTC. This codes for CASSSAGLNSYEQYF.

This clonotype showed up many times. The CDR3 DNA sequence: TGCGCCAGCAGCTTGGAGACTAGCGGGGGCCCGGGGCATACGCAGTATTTT. The encoded protein is CASSLETSGGPGHTQYF. The V call is TRBV5-1, the J call TRBJ2-3; 12 positions agree with TRBD2. After removal of 0 bases from V and 7 bases from J, the junction contained 9 bases not matched to a gene. Germline V gene data show CDR1 as SGHRS and CDR2 as YFSETQ. This CDR3 contains 17 residues.

The CDR3 DNA reads as TGTGCCAGCAGTGAAACGGCGGCGGGGGGGCCTGAGACCCAGTACTTC. As protein: CASSETAAGGPETQYF. The J gene is TRBJ2-5, the V gene TRBV6-1, with 9 bases matching TRBD2. Per germline, CDR1 MNHNS and CDR2 SASEGT. The V gene end was trimmed by 2 bases and the J gene end by 5 bases; junction bases not matched to a gene: 9. CDR3 size: 16 residues.

The V gene is TRBV20-1, the J gene TRBJ2-5; D possibly corresponds to TRBD2 (6 bases). Germline lookup yields CDR1 DFQATT and CDR2 SNEGSKA (reference sequence). V was clipped by 3 bases and J by 4 bases, with 12 bases between them. The length of the CDR3 is 13 residues. The CDR3 spells CSARDYRLETQYF. CDR3 nucleotides: TGCAGTGCTAGGGACTACCGTCTAGAGACCCAGTACTTC.

This clonotype appeared a single time. The chain uses TRBV7-3 and TRBJ2-2; D is uncertain. The germline V gene has CDR1 SGHTA and CDR2 FQGTGA. The CDR3 contains 16 residues. V lost 5 bases, J lost 2 bases, and 15 bases lay in between. CDR3 residues: CASSPLIASNTGELFF. CDR3 sequence (DNA): TGTGCCAGCAGCCCCTTGATAGCCTCAAACACCGGGGAGCTGTTTTTT. Filled out from reference TRBV7-3 and TRBJ2-2, the complete variable domain reads GAGVSQTPSNKVTEKGKYVELRCDPISGHTALYWYRQSLGQGPEFLIYFQGTGAADDSGLPNDRFFAVRPEGSVSTLKIQRTERGDSAVYLCASSPLIASNTGELFFGEGSRLTVL.